This T cell receptor (beta chain) was sequenced in a study of long-term antiretroviral therapy in people with HIV. Study findings and constraints: Diversity rose after ART but stayed below transplant donor controls. Dominant in the repertoire at all time points were clones expanded before ART. Controls exceeded HIV repertoires in CDR3 length range.

Per germline, CDR1 SGHDN and CDR2 FVKESK. V shed 4 bases and J shed 5 bases, with 17 bases lying between them. This CDR3 has 15 amino acids. Turning to this clone: Antigen unknown.

Survey level was the resolution at which the v3.0 immunoSEQ assay ran. Generated by immunoSEQ multiplex PCR, the TCRdb table keeps only in-frame clones and is missing some. The sample records 6,500 to 9,000 clones, roughly 80% being singletons. This clonotype was obtained from a man aged 35 to 55 with HIV. This chain joins TRBV14 and TRBJ1-1; a possible D gene is TRBD1 (6 bases). Sequenced here: unsorted PBMCs, sampled 1.1 years after starting antiretroviral therapy. This CDR3 is CASSPPGQGRTEAFF. CDR3 bases: TGTGCCAGCAGCCCCCCAGGGCAGGGGAGAACTGAAGCTTTCTTT.